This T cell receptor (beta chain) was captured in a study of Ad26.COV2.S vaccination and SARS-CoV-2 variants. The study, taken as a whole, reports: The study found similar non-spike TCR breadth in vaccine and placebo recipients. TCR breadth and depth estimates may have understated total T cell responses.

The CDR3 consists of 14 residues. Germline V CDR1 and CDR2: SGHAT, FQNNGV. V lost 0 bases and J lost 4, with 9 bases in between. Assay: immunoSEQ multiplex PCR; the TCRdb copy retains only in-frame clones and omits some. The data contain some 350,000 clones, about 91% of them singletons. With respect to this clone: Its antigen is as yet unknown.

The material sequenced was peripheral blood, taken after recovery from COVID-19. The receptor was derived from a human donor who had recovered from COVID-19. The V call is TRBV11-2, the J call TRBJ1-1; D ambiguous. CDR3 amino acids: CASSLELWSTEAFF. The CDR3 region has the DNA TGTGCCAGCAGCTTAGAATTGTGGAGCACTGAAGCTTTCTTT.